The 10 T cell receptor beta chains reported below all come from one sample, sequenced in a study of blood T cells in healthy people across ages. It was with a sample-barcoded 5' primer and a J-beta primer mix that a second PCR of roughly 7 to 12 cycles was run. TCRdb passed the 5' RACE reads through MiXCR, listing each CDR3 protein once. The sample lists approximately 780,000 distinct CDR3 sequences, roughly 25% seen once, with about 3% in the top ten. The same sample was also studied in work on T cells of mothers and their children.

Sequenced sample: blood. The receptors come from a boy aged 5-17 years in good health.

The J gene is TRBJ1-2, the V gene TRBV3-1; 9 bases map to TRBD1. V lost 4 bases and J lost 13; bases outside the gene matches: 10. The CDR3 covers 13 residues. Germline V gene data show CDR1 as LGHDT and CDR2 as YNNKEL (reference sequence). The CDR3 DNA is TGTGCCAGCAGCCCGGGACAGGGCCCCGGTCCCACCTTC. This encodes CASSPGQGPGPTF.

The chain uses TRBV30 and TRBJ2-5; no reliable D call. The end of the DNA aligns better with TRBJ2-7, so the J call may be wrong. The germline V gene encodes CDR1 GTSNPN and CDR2 SVGIG (reference sequence). CDR3 length equals 12 residues. The DNA of the CDR3 is TGTGCCTGGAGTCCCCACCCCTACGAGCAGTACTTC. Translating it yields CAWSPHPYEQYF.

This clonotype has only a few counts. The junction differs from germline at one of its ends, possibly a read error. This rearrangement joins TRBV5-1 to TRBJ2-5; TRBD2 matches 9 bases. The germline V gene has CDR1 SGHRS and CDR2 YFSETQ. The CDR3 extends over 13 amino acids. The CDR3 DNA sequence: TGCGCCAGCAGCTTGGAAGTAGCGGGGGAGAGGTTCTTC. This encodes CASSLEVAGERFF. The variable domain in full, completed from reference TRBV5-1 and TRBJ2-5, reads KAGVTQTPRYLIKTRGQQVTLSCSPISGHRSVSWYQQTPGQGLQFLFEYFSETQRNKGNFPGRFSGRQFSNSRSEMNVSTLELGDSALYLCASSLEVAGERFFGPGTRLLVL.

CDR3 DNA sequence: TGTGCCAGCAGTTTCAGGTGGCCGAACACTGAAGCTTTCTTT. Protein product: CASSFRWPNTEAFF. V gene TRBV12-3 or TRBV12-4 combines with J gene TRBJ1-1, with no clear D. CDR3 length: 14 amino acids. V was shortened by 3 bases and J by 1 base, with 9 bases between the two germline ends.

V usage is TRBV5-1 and J usage is TRBJ2-1; D may be TRBD1 (5 bases). Germline CDR1 reads SGHRS; CDR2 reads YFSETQ. With 4 bases removed from V and 0 bases from J, the gap between germline ends came to 11 bases. CDR3 size: 15 residues. CDR3 DNA sequence: TGCGCCAGCAGCGCAAGGGGCCCCTCCTACAATGAGCAGTTCTTC. Protein sequence: CASSARGPSYNEQFF.

This chain uses TRBV7-9 with TRBJ2-7; D is possibly TRBD1 or TRBD2 (5 bases each). CDR1 and CDR2 from the germline V gene are SEHNR and FQNEAQ (reference sequence). This CDR3 region has 17 residues. Trimming removed 0 bases at V and 5 bases at J, with 20 bases between. This CDR3 is CASSLALWAGRDNEQYF. CDR3 DNA sequence: TGTGCCAGCAGCTTAGCGCTCTGGGCAGGGAGAGATAACGAGCAGTACTTC.

The rearrangement uses TRBV7-2 and TRBJ2-2, with 8 bases matching TRBD2. The CDR3 totals 16 residues. V was clipped by 2 bases and J by 6 bases; unmatched bases: 8. Germline loops: CDR1 SGHTA, CDR2 FQGNSA. CDR3 DNA sequence: TGTGCCAGCAGCTTAATGGGCGGGGGGAGGGCCGGGGAGCTGTTTTTT. Encoded protein: CASSLMGGGRAGELFF.

In this sample, this clonotype turned up a few times. The chain carries TRBV28 and TRBJ2-3; D unresolved. This CDR3 has 16 amino acids. Germline V gene lookup returns CDR1 MDHEN and CDR2 SYDVKM. V was clipped by 3 bases and J by 0 bases, with 13 bases between them. The CDR3 protein is CASSFNKVTSTDTQYF. For the CDR3, the DNA is TGTGCCAGCAGTTTTAATAAAGTTACTAGCACAGATACGCAGTATTTT. The entire variable domain, with the rest obtained from reference TRBV28 and TRBJ2-3, is as follows: DVKVTQSSRYLVKRTGEKVFLECVQDMDHENMFWYRQDPGLGLRLIYFSYDVKMKEKGDIPEGYSVSREKKERFSLILESASTNQTSMYLCASSFNKVTSTDTQYFGPGTRLTVL.

This clonotype was seen just once. The gene calls are TRBV11-2 and TRBJ2-7; D is perhaps TRBD1 (6 bases). Trimming left V 5 bases short and J 3 bases short, with 20 bases between. CDR1 and CDR2 (germline): SGHAT, FQNNGV. The CDR3 length is 16 residues. The CDR3 is CASSTKPRGRDYEQYF. In DNA, the CDR3 is TGTGCCAGCAGCACCAAACCCAGGGGACGGGACTACGAGCAGTACTTC.

Comment on this clonotype: Being one base from a much bigger clone, this may be a read error. The chain uses TRBV12-3 or TRBV12-4 and TRBJ1-4, with D perhaps TRBD1 (6 bases). There are 14 residues in the CDR3. V was clipped by 3 bases and J by 4 bases, with 9 bases between them. CDR3 nucleotides: TGTGCCAGCAGTTTGGGGGCAGATAATGAAAAACTGTTTTTT. This encodes CASSLGADNEKLFF.